Below are 14 T cell receptor beta chains sequenced from a single sample in a study of radiotherapy plus CTLA-4 blockade in lung cancer. Sequencing was performed with immunoSEQ multiplex PCR; in TCRdb, only in-frame clones are kept and a portion is missing. This table has roughly 50,000 clones, roughly 88% appearing once. The sequencing here drew on peripheral blood, taken from a patient treated with radiotherapy plus ipilimumab. Receptors originate from a human donor with non-small cell lung cancer whose response to radiotherapy plus ipilimumab could not be evaluated.

The chain links TRBV7-6 to TRBJ2-3, with D perhaps matching TRBD2 (5 bases). CDR1 and CDR2 from the germline V gene are SGHVS and FNYEAQ. The CDR3 is made up of 15 amino acids. V lost 1 base to trimming and J lost 3 bases, with 11 bases between them. This CDR3 reads CASSLGGIVTDTQYF. CDR3 in DNA: TGTGCCAGCAGCTTAGGAGGGATTGTGACAGATACGCAGTATTTT.

The J gene is TRBJ2-4, the V gene TRBV18; 14 bases match TRBD2. After removal of 6 bases from V and 9 bases from J, the junction contained 7 bases not matched to a gene. The length of the CDR3 is 15 residues. In germline, CDR1 is KGHSH, CDR2 LQKENI. CDR3 protein: CASSPGLAGEGIQYF. The DNA of the CDR3 is TGTGCCAGCTCTCCGGGACTAGCGGGGGAAGGCATTCAGTACTTC.

V is TRBV28 and J is TRBJ1-1; D remains ambiguous. Germline V CDR1 and CDR2: MDHEN, SYDVKM. This CDR3 has 15 amino acids. V was trimmed by 0 bases and J by 5 bases, leaving 13 bases between them. The chain's CDR3 is CASSLWQARGTEAFF. The CDR3 DNA reads as TGTGCCAGCAGTTTATGGCAGGCCCGAGGGACTGAAGCTTTCTTT.

The V and J genes are TRBV6-6 and TRBJ2-6; D is possibly TRBD1 (5 bases). CDR1 is MNHNY, CDR2 SVGAGI, per germline (reference sequence). This CDR3 region has 16 residues. V shed 0 bases and J shed 3 bases, with 9 bases lying between them. The CDR3 region has the DNA TGTGCCAGCAGTTACTCAGGGGCCAATGGGGCCAACGTCCTGACTTTC. Its translation: CASSYSGANGANVLTF.

The chain uses TRBV28 and TRBJ1-4, with D possibly matching TRBD1 (6 bases). Trimming removed 5 bases at V and 4 bases at J, with 11 bases between. The CDR3 runs to 14 residues. Germline V lookup: CDR1 MDHEN, CDR2 SYDVKM. CDR3: CASSPGQINEKLFF. The CDR3 DNA reads as TGTGCCAGCAGTCCAGGACAGATTAATGAAAAACTGTTTTTT.

This clone appeared once. The chain recombines TRBV5-1 with TRBJ2-7; 10 bases are shared with TRBD2. Trimming took 1 base from V and 3 from J; bases not matched to a gene: 4. Per germline, CDR1 SGHRS and CDR2 YFSETQ. The CDR3 is 15 residues long. The CDR3 region has the DNA TGCGCCAGCAGCTTGTTTACTAGCGGGGACTACGAGCAGTACTTC. It specifies CASSLFTSGDYEQYF.

This chain links TRBV4-1 with TRBJ1-2; TRBD1 is a possible D gene (5 bases). Deletions cut 0 bases from V and 4 bases from J, with 12 bases between. Germline-derived CDR1 and CDR2 are MGHRA and YSYEKL. There are 15 residues in the CDR3. The DNA for the CDR3 is TGCGCCAGCAGCCAAGAAGGGAGGGGCCCCTATGGCTACACCTTC. It codes for CASSQEGRGPYGYTF.

For the CDR3, the DNA is TGTGCCAGCAGTCCCCTCGGGACTAGCGGACGGAGGGAGCAGTACTTC. Its translation is CASSPLGTSGRREQYF. J is TRBJ2-7 and V is TRBV6-6; 11 nucleotides agree with TRBD2. Trimming cost V 5 bases and J 7 bases; bases outside gene matches: 13. The CDR3 totals 16 residues. Germline loops: CDR1 MNHNY, CDR2 SVGAGI (reference sequence).

This clone has a handful of counts. The J gene is TRBJ1-1, the V gene TRBV4-1, with D possibly being TRBD1 (6 bases). Germline values: CDR1 MGHRA, CDR2 YSYEKL. The V and J ends lost 4 bases and 2 bases respectively, with 14 bases between them. CDR3 length: 15 residues. The CDR3 protein is CASSPSSTGNTEAFF. In DNA form, the CDR3 reads TGCGCCAGCAGCCCTTCCTCGACAGGAAACACTGAAGCTTTCTTT.

V and J are TRBV7-8 and TRBJ2-1; 14 bases line up with TRBD2. This CDR3 has 16 residues. Trimming cost V 5 bases and J 7 bases; bases outside gene matches: 7. Germline V gives CDR1 SGHVS, CDR2 FQNEAQ. The CDR3 spells CASSRGLAGAGNEQFF. The CDR3 bases are TGTGCCAGCAGCAGGGGACTAGCGGGAGCGGGAAATGAGCAGTTCTTC. Variable domain in full (rest from reference TRBV7-8 and TRBJ2-1): GAGVSQSPRYKVAKRGQDVALRCDPISGHVSLFWYQQALGQGPEFLTYFQNEAQLDKSGLPSDRFFAERPEGSVSTLKIQRTQQEDSAVYLCASSRGLAGAGNEQFFGPGTRLTVL.

CDR3 region: CASSEGPRQNYGYTF. In nucleotides, the CDR3 is TGTGCCAGCAGTGAAGGACCGAGACAGAACTATGGCTACACCTTC. The chain couples TRBV2 to TRBJ1-2, with D perhaps TRBD1 (5 bases). CDR1 and CDR2 from the germline V gene are SNHLY and FYNNEI. V was cut by 1 base and J by 2 bases, with 11 bases left in between. The CDR3 has 15 residues.

This clone was detected only once. This chain links TRBV27 with TRBJ1-5, with 7 positions matching TRBD1. The CDR3 sequence is 18 residues long. J gave up 2 bases and V 8 bases, and 18 bases lay outside the gene matches. CDR1 and CDR2 (germline): MNHEY, SMNVEV (reference sequence). CDR3 in amino acids: CASAKQGPAGNRNQPQHF. CDR3 bases: TGTGCCAGCGCCAAACAGGGGCCAGCCGGGAACCGCAATCAGCCCCAGCATTTT.

The chain carries TRBV28 and TRBJ2-5; 12 bases align to TRBD1. CDR1 MDHEN and CDR2 SYDVKM come from the germline V gene. V lost 7 bases, J lost 4 bases, and 10 bases stayed unmatched. The CDR3 is 16 amino acids. CDR3 in amino acids: CASMEGGQGARETQYF. CDR3 DNA sequence: TGTGCCAGCATGGAAGGGGGACAGGGGGCGCGAGAGACCCAGTACTTC. Looking up the rest from reference TRBV28 and TRBJ2-5 gives the full variable domain: DVKVTQSSRYLVKRTGEKVFLECVQDMDHENMFWYRQDPGLGLRLIYFSYDVKMKEKGDIPEGYSVSREKKERFSLILESASTNQTSMYLCASMEGGQGARETQYFGPGTRLLVL.

The chain has TRBV19 and TRBJ2-7, with D hard to call. Germline V gene data show CDR1 as LNHDA and CDR2 as SQIVND (reference sequence). This CDR3 has 13 residues. Trimming removed 3 bases from V and 5 bases from J, with 11 bases in between. CDR3 residues: CASSIEHKDEQYF. Here the CDR3 DNA reads TGTGCCAGTAGTATCGAACACAAAGACGAGCAGTACTTC.